This TCR beta chain came from a study of blood T cell repertoires in COVID-19. Study information: The study drew acute and convalescent COVID-19 samples from the United States, Italy and Spain. T cells, B-cell-depleted T cells, or PBMCs provided the cDNA or gDNA that served as material.

In the original analysis: Amplification of reference gene primers was used by the study to estimate nucleated cell counts. Clones were sequenced by immunoSEQ multiplex PCR, and TCRdb holds only the in-frame ones, with some missing. V and J calls and clone size follow that table, whereas D and trimming were derived from the DNA. The sample records about 340,000 clones, 88% being singletons. Enrolled during active infection, Seattle patients were then followed longitudinally. This CDR3 contains 15 residues. Germline V CDR1 and CDR2: MDHEN, SYDVKM. V lost 5 bases to trimming and J lost 4 bases; unmatched junction nucleotides: 7.

This TCR was recovered from a woman in her 70s with COVID-19, enrolled during active disease. The V gene is TRBV28, the J gene TRBJ1-3; 8 bases fit TRBD1. The sequenced sample was peripheral blood. CDR3 residues: CASSPPGTGGNTIYF. CDR3 nucleotides: TGTGCCAGCAGTCCCCCCGGGACAGGAGGAAACACCATATATTTT.